Each of the 21 T cell receptor beta chains below was sequenced from the same sample in a study of T-cell reconstitution after alpha-beta-depleted transplantation in children. It was with unique molecular identifiers that the TCRbeta library was prepared. TCRdb independently ran MiXCR on the PCR reads; one entry per CDR3 protein. Here the sample spans hundreds of thousands of distinct CDR3 sequences, under 15% being singletons. The sequencing used PBMCs, mostly from graft donor cells, collected 360 days after TCRalphabeta/CD19-depleted stem cell transplant. These receptor sequences come from a male patient aged 10 to 17 who had a stem cell transplant for acute myeloid leukemia, so the T cells may come from the graft donor.

This clonotype has at least ten counts. One end of the junction is discordant with germline, which a read error may explain. The V gene is TRBV5-1, the J gene TRBJ2-1; D could derive from TRBD1 or TRBD2 (6 bases each). The length of the CDR3 is 12 residues. Germline loops: CDR1 SGHRS, CDR2 YFSETQ. CDR3 in amino acids: CASSLGGYEQFF. The CDR3 DNA reads TGTGCCAGCAGTTTAGGGGGGTATGAGCAGTTCTTC.

This clonotype showed up just a few times. This rearrangement joins TRBV4-3 to TRBJ2-7, with D perhaps TRBD1 (6 bases). CDR3 length equals 15 residues. In germline, CDR1 is LGHNA, CDR2 YSLEER. V lost 0 bases and J 7 bases, leaving 16 bases between the germline ends. Here the CDR3 reads CASSQDRDTSGEQYF. In nucleotides, the CDR3 is TGCGCCAGCAGCCAAGACCGGGACACTTCGGGAGAGCAGTACTTC.

The chain uses TRBV30 and TRBJ1-2; weak D call: TRBD1 (6 bases). CDR1 is GTSNPN and CDR2 is SVGIG in the germline V gene (reference sequence). V was cut by 5 bases and J by 6 bases, with 13 bases left in between. This CDR3 spans 12 amino acids. CDR3 nucleotides: TGTGCCTGGTCGGACAGACCTCATGGCTACACCTTC. Encoded protein: CAWSDRPHGYTF. Full variable domain (missing parts from reference TRBV30 and TRBJ1-2): SQTIHQWPATLVQPVGSPLSLECTVEGTSNPNLYWYRQAAGRGLQLLFYSVGIGQISSEVPQNLSASRPQDRQFILSSKKLLLSDSGFYLCAWSDRPHGYTFGSGTRLTVV.

This clonotype has a count of ten or more. The chain employs TRBV5-1 and TRBJ2-7; possibly TRBD2 for D (5 bases). The length of the CDR3 is 13 residues. CDR1 is SGHRS, CDR2 YFSETQ, per germline. V dropped 4 bases and J dropped 4 bases, with 12 bases sitting between them. The CDR3 region is CASSKNPGYEQYF. The CDR3 DNA reads as TGCGCCAGCAGCAAGAATCCGGGGTACGAGCAGTACTTC. Together with reference TRBV5-1 and TRBJ2-7, the CDR3 gives the full variable domain: KAGVTQTPRYLIKTRGQQVTLSCSPISGHRSVSWYQQTPGQGLQFLFEYFSETQRNKGNFPGRFSGRQFSNSRSEMNVSTLELGDSALYLCASSKNPGYEQYFGPGTRLTVT.

This clonotype was counted ten times or more. This chain connects TRBV7-2 to TRBJ1-3, with unresolved D. This CDR3 is built from 12 residues. The V and J ends lost 5 bases and 4 bases respectively, with 6 bases between them. Germline-derived CDR1 and CDR2 are SGHTA and FQGNSA. CDR3 sequence (DNA): TGTGCCAGCAGCGGCCGCGGAAACACCATATATTTT. Its translation is CASSGRGNTIYF.

This clonotype was seen ten or more times. The CDR3: CASTTRAERNEQFF. DNA for the CDR3: TGTGCCAGCACGACTAGGGCGGAGAGGAATGAGCAGTTCTTC. V usage is TRBV18 and J usage is TRBJ2-1; D is perhaps TRBD2 (6 bases). CDR1 is KGHSH and CDR2 is LQKENI in the germline V gene. V was trimmed by 8 bases and J by 7 bases, leaving 18 bases between them. This CDR3 contains 14 residues. The full variable domain, completed using reference TRBV18 and TRBJ2-1, is NAGVMQNPRHLVRRRGQEARLRCSPMKGHSHVYWYRQLPEEGLKFMVYLQKENIIDESGMPKERFSAEFPKEGPSILRIQQVVRGDSAAYFCASTTRAERNEQFFGPGTRLTVL.

This rearrangement joins TRBV4-3 to TRBJ2-3; possible D gene TRBD2, 5 bases. V lost 1 base, J lost 0 bases, and 14 bases lay in between. Per germline, CDR1 LGHNA and CDR2 YSLEER. This CDR3 is built from 17 residues. CDR3 sequence (DNA): TGCGCCAGCAGCCAAGGGGCAAGCGGACCTAGCACAGATACGCAGTATTTT. This encodes CASSQGASGPSTDTQYF.

Only a few counts were recorded for this clonotype. V and J are TRBV20-1 and TRBJ1-6; no firm D call. Germline lookup yields CDR1 DFQATT and CDR2 SNEGSKA (reference sequence). The CDR3 is 11 amino acids. With 7 bases removed from V and 9 bases from J, the gap between germline ends came to 10 bases. Here the CDR3 DNA reads TGCAGTGTAGGGCGGGGTTCACCCCTCCACTTT. Translated: CSVGRGSPLHF.

Concerning this clonotype: The CDR3 carries no conserved terminal phenylalanine or tryptophan, so it likely arises from a read error. V usage is TRBV20-1 and J usage is TRBJ1-3, with 7 nucleotides matching TRBD1. This CDR3 region has 14 residues. With 5 bases clipped from V and 0 bases from J, the junction kept 4 bases outside the gene matches. The germline gives CDR1 DFQATT, CDR2 SNEGSKA (reference sequence). Written as DNA, the CDR3 is TGCAGTGCTCACAGGGACAGCTCTGGAAACACCATATATTGT. Translated: CSAHRDSSGNTIYC.

Ten or more counts support this clonotype. This rearrangement joins TRBV29-1 to TRBJ2-7; 9 bases align to TRBD2. Germline V gene data show CDR1 as SQVTM and CDR2 as ANQGSEA. This CDR3 comprises 12 residues. The ends lost 5 bases at V and 4 bases at J; junction bases unmatched: 3. The CDR3 sequence is CSVILAGYEQYF. The DNA for the CDR3 is TGCAGCGTTATTCTAGCGGGATACGAGCAGTACTTC.

V usage is TRBV27 and J usage is TRBJ2-7, with TRBD2 matching over 7 bases. The CDR3 contains 12 residues. Trimming removed 9 bases from V and 4 bases from J; junction bases left unmatched: 6. CDR1 and CDR2 from the germline V gene are MNHEY and SMNVEV (reference sequence). CDR3: CASHGGSYEQYF. As DNA, the CDR3 is TGTGCCAGTCACGGCGGGAGTTACGAGCAGTACTTC.

In its sample, this clonotype was seen a few times. The V and J genes are TRBV4-2 and TRBJ2-7; 11 bases agree with TRBD2. CDR3 length: 20 residues. V lost 2 bases and J lost 7; bases outside the gene matches: 22. The germline V gene encodes CDR1 LGHNA and CDR2 YNFKEQ. The CDR3 DNA follows: TGTGCCAGCAGCCAACGCACTAGCGGGAGCTCCTCTCTCCCTCTCTTGGAGCAGTACTTC. It is translated as CASSQRTSGSSSLPLLEQYF.

The gene calls are TRBV4-2 and TRBJ2-5; 8 bases map to TRBD2. In germline, CDR1 is LGHNA, CDR2 YNFKEQ. This CDR3 spans 17 amino acids. V was pared by 4 bases and J by 3 bases, with 13 bases of the junction left unmatched. The CDR3 spells CASSRVPLAGGEETQYF. CDR3 sequence (DNA): TGTGCCAGCAGCCGGGTACCACTGGCGGGAGGTGAAGAGACCCAGTACTTC.

The chain employs TRBV10-3 and TRBJ2-7, with D tentatively TRBD2 (5 bases). This CDR3 is 14 amino acids long. In germline, CDR1 is ENHRY, CDR2 SYGVKD. The V gene lost 8 bases and the J gene lost 4 bases, with 18 bases spanning the gap. The CDR3 nucleotides read TGTGCCATCCGACAAAGCGGAACCTTATACGAGCAGTACTTC. It specifies CAIRQSGTLYEQYF.

This chain connects TRBV28 to TRBJ2-5; the D gene could be TRBD1 or TRBD2 (5 bases each). Germline CDR1 and CDR2: MDHEN and SYDVKM. The CDR3 is 15 residues long. V lost 7 bases and J lost 5, with 20 bases in between. This CDR3 is CASMGPEGTPETQYF. The CDR3 region has the DNA TGTGCCAGCATGGGACCAGAGGGGACCCCCGAGACCCAGTACTTC.

This clonotype has just a few counts. This chain links TRBV4-1 with TRBJ2-7, with D perhaps TRBD1 or TRBD2 (5 bases each). Between the trimmed V and J ends, which lost 0 bases and 2 bases, there was a span of 17 bases. The length of the CDR3 is 17 residues. Looked up from germline, CDR1 is MGHRA and CDR2 is YSYEKL. CDR3 residues: CASSQDSIGWGTYEQYF. Here the CDR3 DNA reads TGCGCCAGCAGCCAAGACAGTATCGGGTGGGGGACCTACGAGCAGTACTTC.

This clonotype was found a few times. This chain links TRBV27 with TRBJ2-1; 7 positions match TRBD1. J gave up 3 bases and V 6 bases, and 11 bases lay outside the gene matches. Germline V CDR1 and CDR2: MNHEY, SMNVEV (reference sequence). This CDR3 contains 16 residues. The CDR3, as DNA: TGTGCCAGCAGACAGGACCGGGACAGATACTACAATGAGCAGTTCTTC. Its protein product is CASRQDRDRYYNEQFF.

In this sample, this clonotype turned up a few times. The V call is TRBV28, the J call TRBJ2-3; D is uncertain. This CDR3 has 15 amino acids. CDR1 and CDR2 from the germline V gene are MDHEN and SYDVKM. V shed 4 bases and J shed 0 bases, with 11 bases lying between them. CDR3 in amino acids: CASSSLGSSTDTQYF. DNA of the CDR3: TGTGCCAGCAGTTCGTTAGGCAGTAGCACAGATACGCAGTATTTT.

Regarding this clonotype: One end of the junction varies from germline; a read error may be responsible. The genes are TRBV5-1 and TRBJ2-6; no clear D gene. CDR3 length equals 13 residues. CDR1 is SGHRS, CDR2 YFSETQ, per germline. The CDR3 loop is CASSLAGSNVLTF. In DNA, the CDR3 is TGCGCCAGCAGCTTGGCTGGGTCCAACGTCCTGACTTTC.

This chain connects TRBV30 to TRBJ2-7; 8 bases align to TRBD2. The V gene's germline CDR1 is GTSNPN and CDR2 SVGIG (reference sequence). The V segment lost 0 bases and the J segment 4 bases; nucleotides outside the gene matches: 14. The CDR3 loop spans 17 amino acids. The CDR3 DNA follows: TGTGCCTGGAGTGTCCCCGGTTTAGCGGGACAAAAGTACGAGCAGTACTTC. It yields the protein CAWSVPGLAGQKYEQYF.

This rearrangement joins TRBV11-2 to TRBJ2-3, with TRBD2 matching over 11 bases. The J segment lost 6 bases and the V segment lost 5 bases, leaving 16 bases of the junction unmatched. This CDR3 is built from 18 residues. Germline CDR1 reads SGHAT; CDR2 reads FQNNGV. The DNA for the CDR3 is TGTGCCAGCAGCCTAAGACTAGCGGGGAGGAGTTTTATGGATACGCAGTATTTT. This gives the protein CASSLRLAGRSFMDTQYF.